This TCR beta chain was sequenced for a study of CD8 T cells in ankylosing spondylitis. The V segment lost 4 bases and the J segment 4 bases; nucleotides outside the gene matches: 8. Germline values: CDR1 SGHRS, CDR2 YFSETQ. CDR3 size: 15 residues. Broader study findings: Seemingly distinctive of ankylosing spondylitis blood was a TCR beta motif formed by eight highly homologous variants. As for the disease-linked clones, they showed a CD8+ phenotype and occurred at relatively low frequencies in peripheral blood. Clones tied to disease were said to be significantly enriched in matched ankylosing spondylitis synovial fluid.

Generation of TCR beta libraries employed quantitative 5'-RACE incorporating molecular barcodes. TCRdb reanalysed the 5' RACE reads using MiXCR and keeps one entry per CDR3 protein. The table has about 96,000 distinct CDR3 sequences, 8.8% seen once. About this clonotype itself: Its antigen is unidentified.

This rearrangement joins TRBV5-1 to TRBJ2-3, with TRBD1 matching over 8 bases. The sequence derives from a male donor with ankylosing spondylitis or in good health (not recorded which). The sample taken for sequencing was blood, either unsorted or a sorted T cell fraction (not recorded which). In nucleotides, the CDR3 is TGCGCCAGCAGCATAGGACAGGGTAATTCAGATACGCAGTATTTT. This sequence encodes CASSIGQGNSDTQYF.